These 13 T cell receptor beta chains originate from one sample sequenced in a study of cytomegalovirus exposure and HLA in healthy donors. The primer mix had 60 Vbeta and 13 Jbeta primers. Libraries were prepared by immunoSEQ multiplex PCR; TCRdb keeps only in-frame clonotypes and omits some of them. This sample has fewer than 150,000 clones, with under 85% found just once. What was sequenced was PBMCs. These receptors came from a man aged 25 to 45 in good health and CMV-seronegative.

The chain is built from TRBV18 and TRBJ1-5, with D possibly TRBD1 on 6 matching bases. CDR1 KGHSH and CDR2 LQKENI come from the germline V gene. The ends were cut back, 2 bases at V and 5 bases at J, with 13 bases in the middle. The CDR3 covers 15 residues. The CDR3 protein is CASSPTRGSYQPQHF. DNA of the CDR3: TGTGCCAGCTCACCAACCAGGGGTTCTTATCAGCCCCAGCATTTT.

V and J are TRBV29-1 and TRBJ2-7, with TRBD2 identical over 11 bases. With 3 bases clipped from V and 2 bases from J, the junction kept 9 bases outside the gene matches. This CDR3 spans 16 amino acids. From germline, CDR1 is SQVTM and CDR2 ANQGSEA. In DNA form, the CDR3 reads TGCAGCGTTGATGGTTTAGCGGGAGGGCAGGCCTACGAGCAGTACTTC. Translation gives CSVDGLAGGQAYEQYF.

This rearrangement joins TRBV6-6 to TRBJ1-5, with D tentatively TRBD1 (6 bases). V was trimmed by 7 bases and J by 6 bases, leaving 19 bases between them. This CDR3 contains 15 residues. CDR1 and CDR2 from the germline V gene are MNHNY and SVGAGI (reference sequence). CDR3 in DNA: TGTGCCAGCATGCAAGTCACGGGACACGCTCAGCCCCAGCATTTT. It is translated as CASMQVTGHAQPQHF.

V and J are TRBV7-9 and TRBJ1-1, with TRBD1 matching 11 bases. Per germline, CDR1 SEHNR and CDR2 FQNEAQ (reference sequence). The CDR3 loop spans 18 amino acids. Trimming removed 5 bases from V and 5 bases from J; junction bases left unmatched: 16. The CDR3 DNA is TGTGCCAGCAGCCGGGGGACAGGGGGAGGTAGTGTATTTACTGAAGCTTTCTTT. Its protein is CASSRGTGGGSVFTEAFF. The full variable domain, in which reference TRBV7-9 and TRBJ1-1 provide the parts outside the CDR3, is DTGVSQNPRHKITKRGQNVTFRCDPISEHNRLYWYRQTLGQGPEFLTYFQNEAQLEKSRLLSDRFSAERPKGSFSTLEIQRTEQGDSAMYLCASSRGTGGGSVFTEAFFGQGTRLTVV.

The chain couples TRBV6-1 to TRBJ1-6, with D tentatively TRBD1 (6 bases). Trimming stripped 3 bases from V and 9 bases from J, with 21 bases between. The CDR3 extends over 17 amino acids. Germline loops: CDR1 MNHNS, CDR2 SASEGT. The CDR3 spells CASSDTDTDSGFSPLHF. For the CDR3, the DNA is TGTGCCAGCAGTGACACCGATACGGACAGTGGTTTTTCACCCCTCCACTTT.

This chain links TRBV6-5 with TRBJ2-7; the match to TRBD1 covers 7 bases. V lost 5 bases to trimming and J lost 0 bases; unmatched junction nucleotides: 4. Per germline, CDR1 MNHEY and CDR2 SVGAGI. The length of the CDR3 is 14 residues. The CDR3 spells CASSLQGTSYEQYF. The CDR3 bases are TGTGCCAGCAGTCTACAGGGGACCTCCTACGAGCAGTACTTC.

The rearrangement joins TRBV6-1 to TRBJ2-3; D gene uncertain. Germline loops: CDR1 MNHNS, CDR2 SASEGT. V was clipped by 10 bases and J by 6 bases, with 14 bases between them. This CDR3 has 12 amino acids. The chain's CDR3 is CATRQVLDTQYF. DNA of the CDR3: TGTGCCACCAGGCAGGTCCTCGATACGCAGTATTTT.

The chain recombines TRBV5-1 with TRBJ1-2; 10 bases line up with TRBD1. CDR3 length: 14 amino acids. In germline, CDR1 is SGHRS, CDR2 YFSETQ. With 0 bases clipped from V and 6 bases from J, the junction kept 2 bases outside the gene matches. CDR3 in amino acids: CASSLAGTGDGYTF. In DNA form, the CDR3 reads TGCGCCAGCAGCTTGGCCGGGACAGGGGATGGCTACACCTTC. The full variable domain, with the rest looked up from reference TRBV5-1 and TRBJ1-2, is KAGVTQTPRYLIKTRGQQVTLSCSPISGHRSVSWYQQTPGQGLQFLFEYFSETQRNKGNFPGRFSGRQFSNSRSEMNVSTLELGDSALYLCASSLAGTGDGYTFGSGTRLTVV.

The chain links TRBV7-3 to TRBJ2-5, with 12 bases aligning to TRBD2. Germline V gene sequence: CDR1 SGHTA, CDR2 FQGTGA. V lost 5 bases and J lost 5; bases outside the gene matches: 9. CDR3 length equals 16 residues. Here the CDR3 DNA reads TGTGCCAGCAGCCAAACTAGCGGGGGGATTCGGGAGACCCAGTACTTC. Amino acid sequence: CASSQTSGGIRETQYF.

This rearrangement joins TRBV4-3 to TRBJ2-7; 10 bases are a match to TRBD2. This CDR3 is built from 14 residues. After removal of 2 bases from V and 6 bases from J, the junction contained 4 bases not matched to a gene. Germline CDR1 is LGHNA and CDR2 is YSLEER. The CDR3 DNA follows: TGCGCCAGCAGCCAACGAGCGGGGGGGGGCGAGCAGTACTTC. It specifies CASSQRAGGGEQYF.

The chain joins TRBV7-2 to TRBJ1-1, with D tentatively TRBD1 (5 bases). Trimming took off 0 bases at V and 3 bases at J, with 5 bases between the two ends. Germline V gives CDR1 SGHTA, CDR2 FQGNSA. The CDR3 has 13 amino acids. The CDR3 region is CASSLAQDTEAFF. In DNA, the CDR3 is TGTGCCAGCAGCTTAGCACAGGACACTGAAGCTTTCTTT.

The chain employs TRBV4-3 and TRBJ2-2, with 8 nucleotides matching TRBD2. The CDR3 has 16 amino acids. The ends lost 1 base at V and 7 bases at J; junction bases unmatched: 8. Looked up from germline, CDR1 is LGHNA and CDR2 is YSLEER. The CDR3 nucleotides are TGCGCCAGCAGCCAAGTTAGCGGGGAAAGCCTCGGGGAGCTGTTTTTT. This codes for CASSQVSGESLGELFF.

The chain uses TRBV6-1 and TRBJ2-7; D is unclear. This CDR3 spans 13 amino acids. The germline gives CDR1 MNHNS, CDR2 SASEGT. V gave up 3 bases and J gave up 3 bases, with 9 bases separating them. The CDR3 region has the DNA TGTGCCAGCAGTGACGGTCTGTACTACGAGCAGTACTTC. Its protein is CASSDGLYYEQYF.